This T cell receptor (beta chain) is drawn from a study of human T cells and chemical hapten exposure. About the research overall: The scalp of each patient received a weekly diphenylcyclopropenone dose for the full roughly 25-week study.

Time point described: patch test 1, 2 weeks after DPC sensitization. Indicated treatment: therapeutic diphenylcyclopropenone sensitization with weekly scalp DPC. At patch-test visits, sampling came before the patch test. The authors extracted total RNA from unfractionated whole blood. MiXCR, run by TCRdb on the RACE reads, gives a single entry per CDR3 protein. The sample carries 340,000 or so distinct CDR3 sequences, 6% to 8.5% recorded once. This clonotype was counted many times. The source is a woman between 18 and 29 years old with alopecia areata. Some clones in this sample may be carry-over from other donors' samples. The sequences come from whole blood, collected in connection with sensitization to the hapten diphenylcyclopropenone (DPC).

CDR3 residues: CASSMTGRKQPQHF. The CDR3 DNA is TGTGCCAGCAGTATGACAGGGAGGAAACAGCCCCAGCATTTT. The genes are TRBV12-3 or TRBV12-4 and TRBJ1-5; 7 bases are shared with TRBD1. The CDR3 has 14 amino acids. The V gene end was trimmed by 5 bases and the J gene end by 7 bases; junction bases not matched to a gene: 8.